Following are 27 T cell receptor beta chains from one sample sequenced in a study of cytomegalovirus exposure and HLA in healthy donors. PCR primers comprised 60 Vbeta and 13 Jbeta primers. Using immunoSEQ multiplex PCR, the repertoire was profiled, and TCRdb retains in-frame clones only, with some absent. This listing includes about 44,000 clones. The sample consisted of PBMCs. These receptors all stem from a male donor in good health and CMV-seronegative.

The CDR3 region is CASSRDGSKATDTQYF. DNA for the CDR3: TGCGCCAGCAGCCGAGACGGCAGCAAAGCGACAGATACGCAGTATTTT. The gene calls are TRBV4-3 and TRBJ2-3; D ambiguous. CDR3 length: 16 residues. Trimming pared 4 bases from V and 3 bases from J, leaving 17 bases between. CDR1 is LGHNA, CDR2 YSLEER, per germline.

The gene calls are TRBV18 and TRBJ2-7, with TRBD2 matching over 8 bases. Germline CDR1 is KGHSH and CDR2 is LQKENI. This CDR3 region has 24 residues. Losses at the gene ends were 1 base for V and 5 bases for J; bases not matched to a gene: 34. The CDR3 DNA sequence: TGTGCCAGCTCACCACTCGACCTCATCCCCGCCCCGGGACTAGGAGTTTTGTCTTTCGACGAGCAGTACTTC. Translating gives CASSPLDLIPAPGLGVLSFDEQYF.

The chain couples TRBV7-2 to TRBJ2-3, with 7 bases identical to TRBD2. This CDR3 has 14 amino acids. Germline assignment: CDR1 SGHTA and CDR2 FQGNSA. V shed 6 bases and J 2 bases; nucleotides not matched to a gene: 5. The CDR3, as DNA: TGTGCCAGCAGTCCCACTAGCGCCACAGATACGCAGTATTTT. It codes for CASSPTSATDTQYF. Full variable domain (rest looked up from reference TRBV7-2 and TRBJ2-3): GAGVSQSPSNKVTEKGKDVELRCDPISGHTALYWYRQSLGQGLEFLIYFQGNSAPDKSGLPSDRFSAERTGGSVSTLTIQRTQQEDSAVYLCASSPTSATDTQYFGPGTRLTVL.

The rearrangement links TRBV15 to TRBJ1-1; 10 bases agree with TRBD1. This CDR3 has 12 residues. V shed 5 bases and J 7 bases; nucleotides not matched to a gene: 1. The germline V gene encodes CDR1 LNHNV and CDR2 YYDKDF (reference sequence). CDR3 in DNA: TGTGCCACCAGCTGGGACAGGGGTGAAGCTTTCTTT. Translation gives CATSWDRGEAFF.

The chain couples TRBV7-6 to TRBJ2-7; 10 bases agree with TRBD2. Germline values: CDR1 SGHVS, CDR2 FNYEAQ. The CDR3 covers 16 residues. V lost 1 base and J lost 5; bases outside the gene matches: 8. CDR3 region: CASSLGLAGGKDEQYF. The CDR3 nucleotides read TGTGCCAGCAGCTTAGGTTTAGCGGGAGGAAAGGACGAGCAGTACTTC. The full variable domain, with the rest looked up from reference TRBV7-6 and TRBJ2-7, is GAGVSQSPRYKVTKRGQDVALRCDPISGHVSLYWYRQALGQGPEFLTYFNYEAQQDKSGLPNDRFSAERPEGSISTLTIQRTEQRDSAMYRCASSLGLAGGKDEQYFGPGTRLTVT.

This sequence joins TRBV5-8 and TRBJ2-1; D may be TRBD1 (8 bases). With 4 bases removed from V and 3 bases from J, the gap between germline ends came to 14 bases. Germline values: CDR1 SGHTS, CDR2 YDEGEE. The CDR3 spans 15 residues. CDR3 in amino acids: CASSATGGGYNEQFF. The CDR3 DNA sequence: TGTGCCAGCAGCGCTACAGGGGGGGGCTACAATGAGCAGTTCTTC.

V is TRBV2 and J is TRBJ1-3, with TRBD1 matching 7 bases. The CDR3 has 15 amino acids. The germline V gene has CDR1 SNHLY and CDR2 FYNNEI. The V and J ends lost 1 base and 1 base, in that order; junction bases with no gene match: 1. The CDR3 is CASSEGRGSGNTIYF. The CDR3, as DNA: TGTGCCAGCAGTGAAGGCAGGGGGTCTGGAAACACCATATATTTT.

This chain uses TRBV9 with TRBJ2-7; D is possibly TRBD2 (5 bases). Trimming took off 4 bases at V and 4 bases at J, with 15 bases between the two ends. The length of the CDR3 is 14 residues. Germline V gene sequence: CDR1 SGDLS, CDR2 YYNGEE. The CDR3 DNA follows: TGTGCCAGCAGCCCCCGGAGGACGGTATACGAGCAGTACTTC. Translated: CASSPRRTVYEQYF.

V gene TRBV6-6 combines with J gene TRBJ2-5; 8 bases align to TRBD1. The CDR3 has 14 amino acids. J gave up 3 bases and V 7 bases, and 7 bases lay outside the gene matches. Germline loops: CDR1 MNHNY, CDR2 SVGAGI (reference sequence). The chain's CDR3 is CASNKDRVEETQYF. CDR3 bases: TGTGCCAGCAATAAGGACAGGGTCGAAGAGACCCAGTACTTC.

On this clone itself: This same CDR3 is encoded by further DNA sequences in the sample. The V gene is TRBV18, the J gene TRBJ2-5; D possibly corresponds to TRBD1 (6 bases). V lost 3 bases to trimming and J lost 4 bases, with 9 bases between them. The CDR3 loop spans 13 amino acids. Germline loops: CDR1 KGHSH, CDR2 LQKENI. The CDR3 sequence: CASSPQGRETQYF. The CDR3 DNA reads as TGTGCCAGCTCACCTCAGGGGAGAGAGACCCAGTACTTC.

The chain couples TRBV6-1 to TRBJ2-7, with TRBD1 matching 10 bases. Trimming at V came to 6 bases and at J to 2 bases, leaving 7 bases not matched to a gene. The CDR3 covers 15 residues. Germline-derived CDR1 and CDR2 are MNHNS and SASEGT. The CDR3: CASRADRGPTYEQYF. In DNA form, the CDR3 reads TGTGCCAGCAGGGCCGACAGGGGGCCTACCTACGAGCAGTACTTC.

The V call is TRBV6-4, the J call TRBJ2-2; TRBD1 matches 9 bases. CDR1 is MRHNA, CDR2 SNTAGT, per germline. After removal of 7 bases from V and 4 bases from J, the junction contained 7 bases not matched to a gene. This CDR3 comprises 15 residues. CDR3 nucleotide sequence: TGTGCCAGCACCCGGACAGGGGAAGCCACCGGGGAGCTGTTTTTT. Protein: CASTRTGEATGELFF.

This chain connects TRBV9 to TRBJ2-2; 11 bases are shared with TRBD2. The trim removed 0 bases at V and 2 bases at J, leaving 3 bases unmatched. Germline CDR1 and CDR2: SGDLS and YYNGEE. This CDR3 region has 17 residues. CDR3 sequence reads: CASSVGSGRVNTGELFF. The CDR3 region has the DNA TGTGCCAGCAGCGTAGGTAGCGGGAGGGTTAACACCGGGGAGCTGTTTTTT.

This rearrangement joins TRBV5-1 to TRBJ1-3; maybe TRBD1 (5 bases). The CDR3 contains 14 residues. The germline gives CDR1 SGHRS, CDR2 YFSETQ. V lost 8 bases to trimming and J lost 0 bases, with 12 bases between them. In DNA form, the CDR3 reads TGCGCCAGTACCGACAGCACCTCTGGAAACACCATATATTTT. Translation gives CASTDSTSGNTIYF.

The chain has TRBV2 and TRBJ2-4, with a possible D match to TRBD2 (6 bases). In germline, CDR1 is SNHLY, CDR2 FYNNEI. The CDR3 runs 13 residues. Between the trimmed V and J ends, which lost 5 bases and 3 bases, there was a span of 8 bases. The CDR3 region is CASSRDFKNIQYF. The CDR3 nucleotides read TGTGCCAGCAGTCGGGACTTCAAAAACATTCAGTACTTC.

The chain links TRBV15 to TRBJ2-5; 7 nucleotides align to TRBD2. The germline CDR1 and CDR2 sequences are LNHNV and YYDKDF (reference sequence). Unmatched junction bases numbered 11, after V lost 5 bases and J lost 5 bases. This CDR3 contains 15 residues. Written as DNA, the CDR3 is TGTGCCACCAGCGCAGACGGGGGGAACCGCGAGACCCAGTACTTC. It codes for CATSADGGNRETQYF.

This sequence joins TRBV18 and TRBJ2-5; D remains unclear. CDR3 length: 13 residues. Trimming shortened V by 5 bases and J by 2 bases, and 9 bases separated the two germline ends. Germline values: CDR1 KGHSH, CDR2 LQKENI. CDR3 loop: CASSLERQETQYF. The CDR3 region has the DNA TGTGCCAGCTCATTGGAGAGACAAGAGACCCAGTACTTC.

This chain uses TRBV4-1 with TRBJ2-7; TRBD2 matches 7 bases. The CDR3 totals 17 residues. V shed 1 base, J shed 0 bases, and the junction held 9 bases outside the gene matches. Germline lookup yields CDR1 MGHRA and CDR2 YSYEKL. CDR3 amino acids: CASSQALAERSSYEQYF. DNA of the CDR3: TGCGCCAGCAGCCAAGCTCTAGCGGAGCGGAGCTCCTACGAGCAGTACTTC.

The CDR3 is CASSPLQGAATSTDTQYF. The CDR3, as DNA: TGTGCCAGCTCACCTCTTCAGGGGGCGGCAACTAGCACAGATACGCAGTATTTT. The chain employs TRBV18 and TRBJ2-3; TRBD1 agrees at 8 bases. The J segment lost 0 bases and the V segment lost 3 bases, leaving 11 bases of the junction unmatched. Germline V gene lookup returns CDR1 KGHSH and CDR2 LQKENI. This CDR3 is 18 amino acids long.

The rearrangement joins TRBV7-9 to TRBJ1-4; D is possibly TRBD1 (5 bases). V was clipped by 2 bases and J by 7 bases, with 8 bases between them. The germline V gene has CDR1 SEHNR and CDR2 FQNEAQ (reference sequence). The length of the CDR3 is 13 residues. CDR3 DNA sequence: TGTGCCAGCAGCTTACGCCAGGGTGAAAAACTGTTTTTT. It translates to CASSLRQGEKLFF.

The chain recombines TRBV11-3 with TRBJ2-1; TRBD2 agrees at 14 bases. The CDR3 spans 18 residues. Trimming at V came to 5 bases and at J to 8 bases, leaving 14 bases not matched to a gene. Germline CDR1 is SGHNT and CDR2 is YENEEA. The CDR3 loop is CASSTTTGTSGRLDEQFF. The CDR3 region has the DNA TGTGCCAGCAGCACCACTACCGGGACTAGCGGGAGATTGGATGAGCAGTTCTTC.

As DNA, the CDR3 is TGCGCCAGCAGCCAGTACACAAACACTGAAGCTTTCTTT. Encoded protein: CASSQYTNTEAFF. The J gene is TRBJ1-1, the V gene TRBV4-3; the D is unclear. The V gene lost 3 bases and the J gene lost 2 bases, with 7 bases spanning the gap. Germline CDR1 LGHNA, CDR2 YSLEER. The CDR3 loop spans 13 amino acids.

This chain links TRBV9 with TRBJ1-2; the D is unclear. This CDR3 has 17 residues. V shed 0 bases and J shed 0 bases, with 15 bases lying between them. Germline V gene sequence: CDR1 SGDLS, CDR2 YYNGEE. CDR3 in amino acids: CASSVGAAGAPNYGYTF. For the CDR3, the DNA is TGTGCCAGCAGCGTAGGAGCCGCGGGAGCCCCTAACTATGGCTACACCTTC.

V and J are TRBV19 and TRBJ2-2; TRBD2 aligns across 8 bases. There are 15 residues in the CDR3. Germline V gene sequence: CDR1 LNHDA, CDR2 SQIVND (reference sequence). The J segment lost 7 bases and the V segment lost 4 bases, leaving 8 bases of the junction unmatched. DNA of the CDR3: TGTGCCAGTAGTACCCGCGGGAGGATTGGCGGGGAGCTGTTTTTT. As protein: CASSTRGRIGGELFF. Based on the CDR3 plus reference TRBV19 and TRBJ2-2, the full variable domain is DGGITQSPKYLFRKEGQNVTLSCEQNLNHDAMYWYRQDPGQGLRLIYYSQIVNDFQKGDIAEGYSVSREKKESFPLTVTSAQKNPTAFYLCASSTRGRIGGELFFGEGSRLTVL.

V usage is TRBV4-1 and J usage is TRBJ2-7; D may be TRBD1 (6 bases). V dropped 3 bases and J dropped 8 bases, with 20 bases sitting between them. This CDR3 contains 15 residues. Germline CDR1 is MGHRA and CDR2 is YSYEKL. CDR3 residues: CASSHGQGYRVKQYF. For the CDR3, the DNA is TGCGCCAGCAGCCACGGGCAAGGATACAGGGTTAAGCAGTACTTC.

The V and J genes are TRBV4-2 and TRBJ2-7; 7 positions agree with TRBD2. Germline CDR1 and CDR2: LGHNA and YNFKEQ. The CDR3 spans 14 residues. V trimming: 0 bases; J trimming: 3 bases; junction bases outside the gene matches: 2. The CDR3 sequence is CASSQDQRGYEQYF. CDR3 sequence (DNA): TGTGCCAGCAGCCAAGACCAGCGGGGCTACGAGCAGTACTTC.

In DNA form, the CDR3 reads TGTGCCAGCAGCGTAGAAGGGAGGGCAGCAGAAGCTTTCTTT. Translating it yields CASSVEGRAAEAFF. The chain recombines TRBV9 with TRBJ1-1, with D hard to call. The CDR3 totals 14 residues. The V gene lost 0 bases and the J gene lost 8 bases, with 14 bases spanning the gap. The germline V gene has CDR1 SGDLS and CDR2 YYNGEE.